The 6 T cell receptor beta chains below all came from one sample that was sequenced in a study of identifying expanded T cells in peripheral blood. Profiling relied on immunoSEQ multiplex PCR, and the TCRdb table lists in-frame clones only, not all of them. Among nearly 60,000 clones, roughly 89% were seen once, and the ten largest hold roughly 3.6%. Sequencing used blood. The receptors originated from a person between 18 and 75 years old in good health.

The chain couples TRBV30 to TRBJ1-4; D gene uncertain. Germline CDR1 is GTSNPN and CDR2 is SVGIG (reference sequence). Deletions cut 0 bases from V and 8 bases from J, with 13 bases between. The CDR3 extends over 14 amino acids. CDR3 bases: TGTGCCTGGAGTGTAAACCGGGTTGGGGAAAAACTGTTTTTT. Protein product: CAWSVNRVGEKLFF. The entire variable domain, with the rest obtained from reference TRBV30 and TRBJ1-4, is as follows: SQTIHQWPATLVQPVGSPLSLECTVEGTSNPNLYWYRQAAGRGLQLLFYSVGIGQISSEVPQNLSASRPQDRQFILSSKKLLLSDSGFYLCAWSVNRVGEKLFFGSGTQLSVL.

This sequence joins TRBV7-2 and TRBJ2-7, with D maybe TRBD2 (5 bases). CDR3 length: 15 residues. V lost 0 bases to trimming and J lost 2 bases, with 11 bases between them. From germline, CDR1 is SGHTA and CDR2 FQGNSA. The CDR3 protein is CASSLAPSGTYEQYF. The DNA for the CDR3 is TGTGCCAGCAGCTTAGCTCCTTCCGGGACCTACGAGCAGTACTTC.

V and J are TRBV6-1 and TRBJ1-1; D gene ambiguous. Trimming removed 2 bases at V and 6 bases at J, with 7 bases between. Germline values: CDR1 MNHNS, CDR2 SASEGT. The CDR3 loop spans 12 amino acids. As DNA, the CDR3 is TGTGCCAGCAGTGAAAGCTGGGCTGAAGCTTTCTTT. Encoded protein: CASSESWAEAFF.

This chain connects TRBV7-6 to TRBJ2-7; TRBD1 matches at 8 bases. V was clipped by 5 bases and J by 3 bases; unmatched bases: 6. The length of the CDR3 is 14 residues. The germline gives CDR1 SGHVS, CDR2 FNYEAQ. CDR3 loop: CASSQGQGGYEQYF. The CDR3 bases are TGTGCCAGCAGCCAAGGACAGGGCGGCTACGAGCAGTACTTC.

The chain couples TRBV5-1 to TRBJ1-1; TRBD1 is a possible D gene (5 bases). Trimming took 4 bases from V and 2 from J, leaving 12 bases between them. In germline, CDR1 is SGHRS, CDR2 YFSETQ. The CDR3 is 14 residues long. CDR3 sequence: CASSLGTGNTEAFF. CDR3 sequence (DNA): TGCGCCAGCAGCCTCGGGACGGGCAACACTGAAGCTTTCTTT. The entire variable domain, with the rest obtained from reference TRBV5-1 and TRBJ1-1, is as follows: KAGVTQTPRYLIKTRGQQVTLSCSPISGHRSVSWYQQTPGQGLQFLFEYFSETQRNKGNFPGRFSGRQFSNSRSEMNVSTLELGDSALYLCASSLGTGNTEAFFGQGTRLTVV.

The rearrangement joins TRBV28 to TRBJ2-1, with a weak D call TRBD2 (6 bases). V was clipped by 4 bases and J by 4 bases, with 17 bases between them. Germline CDR1 is MDHEN and CDR2 is SYDVKM. The CDR3 sequence is 16 residues long. The CDR3 protein is CASSSRGGAGYNEQFF. In DNA form, the CDR3 reads TGTGCCAGCAGTTCCCGTGGAGGGGCAGGTTACAATGAGCAGTTCTTC.